These 5 T cell receptor beta chains were sequenced from one sample in a study of Ad26.COV2.S vaccination and SARS-CoV-2 variants. Profiled with immunoSEQ multiplex PCR; TCRdb holds only in-frame clones, not every one. The table lists approximately 140,000 clones, 86% of them singletons. Here the sequenced sample was peripheral blood, taken after recovery from COVID-19. These receptors came from a human donor who had recovered from COVID-19.

V gene TRBV28 combines with J gene TRBJ1-3, with TRBD1 as a possible D gene (5 bases). CDR1 is MDHEN and CDR2 is SYDVKM in the germline V gene. The CDR3 totals 17 residues. V was pared by 4 bases and J by 3 bases, with 19 bases between. CDR3 sequence reads: CASSSARARLGGNTIYF. The CDR3 DNA is TGTGCCAGCAGTTCCGCCAGGGCCAGGCTAGGTGGAAACACCATATATTTT.

The chain couples TRBV30 to TRBJ1-2; possible D gene TRBD1, 6 bases. The V gene lost 3 bases and the J gene lost 4 bases, with 15 bases spanning the gap. The CDR3 covers 14 residues. In germline, CDR1 is GTSNPN, CDR2 SVGIG (reference sequence). The CDR3 reads CAWSHSDSSYGYTF. CDR3 bases: TGTGCCTGGAGCCACTCGGACAGCTCCTATGGCTACACCTTC. Looking up the rest from reference TRBV30 and TRBJ1-2 gives the full variable domain: SQTIHQWPATLVQPVGSPLSLECTVEGTSNPNLYWYRQAAGRGLQLLFYSVGIGQISSEVPQNLSASRPQDRQFILSSKKLLLSDSGFYLCAWSHSDSSYGYTFGSGTRLTVV.

This chain joins TRBV27 and TRBJ1-4, with D perhaps matching TRBD1 (6 bases). The CDR3 is 19 amino acids. Germline V lookup: CDR1 MNHEY, CDR2 SMNVEV (reference sequence). V lost 5 bases to trimming and J lost 0 bases, with 22 bases between them. CDR3 DNA sequence: TGTGCCAGCAGTCCCCGGACAGCCACCTATCTCACAACTAATGAAAAACTGTTTTTT. This encodes CASSPRTATYLTTNEKLFF.

This sequence joins TRBV15 and TRBJ2-7, with a possible D match to TRBD2 (6 bases). Trimming pared 3 bases from V and 3 bases from J, leaving 9 bases between. This CDR3 spans 13 amino acids. Germline CDR1 reads LNHNV; CDR2 reads YYDKDF (reference sequence). CDR3 residues: CATSREGGYEQYF. The CDR3 region has the DNA TGTGCCACCAGCAGGGAGGGCGGCTACGAGCAGTACTTC.

The chain uses TRBV12-3 or TRBV12-4 and TRBJ1-1; D is unclear. Trimming took off 3 bases at V and 9 bases at J, with 14 bases between the two ends. This CDR3 has 13 amino acids. CDR3: CASSFSAADKAFF. The CDR3 coding sequence is TGTGCCAGCAGTTTCTCGGCAGCCGACAAAGCTTTCTTT.